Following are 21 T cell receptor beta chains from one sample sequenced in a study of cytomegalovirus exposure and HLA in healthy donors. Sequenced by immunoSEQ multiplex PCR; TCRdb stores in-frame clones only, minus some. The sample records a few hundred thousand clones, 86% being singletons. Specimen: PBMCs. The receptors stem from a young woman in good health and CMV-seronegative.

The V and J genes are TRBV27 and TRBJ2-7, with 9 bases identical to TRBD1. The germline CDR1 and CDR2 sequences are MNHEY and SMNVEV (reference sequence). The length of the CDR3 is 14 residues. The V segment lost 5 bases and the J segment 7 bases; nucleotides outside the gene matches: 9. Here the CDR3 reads CASSPGQGPWEQYF. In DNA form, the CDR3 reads TGTGCCAGCAGTCCCGGACAGGGGCCTTGGGAGCAGTACTTC.

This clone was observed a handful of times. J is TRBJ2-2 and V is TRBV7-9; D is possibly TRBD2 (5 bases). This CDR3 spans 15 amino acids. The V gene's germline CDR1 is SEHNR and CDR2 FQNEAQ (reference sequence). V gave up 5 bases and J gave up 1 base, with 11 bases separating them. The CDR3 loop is CASSLIAGNTGELFF. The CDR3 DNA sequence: TGTGCCAGCAGCCTCATTGCGGGGAACACCGGGGAGCTGTTTTTT.

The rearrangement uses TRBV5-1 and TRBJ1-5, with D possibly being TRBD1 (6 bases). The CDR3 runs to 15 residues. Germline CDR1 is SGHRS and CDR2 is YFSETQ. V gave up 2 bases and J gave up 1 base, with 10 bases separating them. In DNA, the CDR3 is TGCGCCAGCAGCTTATCAGGGGTAAGCAATCAGCCCCAGCATTTT. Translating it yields CASSLSGVSNQPQHF.

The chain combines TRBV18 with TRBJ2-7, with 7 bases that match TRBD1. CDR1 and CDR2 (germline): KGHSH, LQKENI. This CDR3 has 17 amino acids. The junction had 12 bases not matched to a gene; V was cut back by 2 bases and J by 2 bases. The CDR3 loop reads CASSPILRTGPTYEQYF. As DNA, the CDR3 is TGTGCCAGCTCACCAATTCTTAGGACAGGCCCTACCTACGAGCAGTACTTC.

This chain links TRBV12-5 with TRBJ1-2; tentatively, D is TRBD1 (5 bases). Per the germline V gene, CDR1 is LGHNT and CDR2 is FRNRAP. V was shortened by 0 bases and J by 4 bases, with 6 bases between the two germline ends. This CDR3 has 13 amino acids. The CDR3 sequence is CASGLVGGYGYTF. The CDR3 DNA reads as TGTGCTAGTGGTTTGGTGGGGGGCTATGGCTACACCTTC.

For the CDR3, the DNA is TGTGCCAGCAGTTACTCTGTGGGAGAGGAGTACAATGAGCAGTTCTTC. Encoded protein: CASSYSVGEEYNEQFF. This rearrangement joins TRBV6-5 to TRBJ2-1; maybe TRBD2 (5 bases). Trimming left V 0 bases short and J 4 bases short, with 13 bases between. Germline CDR1 MNHEY, CDR2 SVGAGI. The CDR3 extends over 16 amino acids.

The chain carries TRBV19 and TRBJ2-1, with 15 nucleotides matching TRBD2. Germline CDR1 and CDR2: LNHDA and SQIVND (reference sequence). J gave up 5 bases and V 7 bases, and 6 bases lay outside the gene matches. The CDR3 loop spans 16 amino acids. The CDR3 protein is CASTTGTSGRHNEQFF. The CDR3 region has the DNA TGTGCCAGTACCACCGGGACTAGCGGGAGGCACAATGAGCAGTTCTTC.

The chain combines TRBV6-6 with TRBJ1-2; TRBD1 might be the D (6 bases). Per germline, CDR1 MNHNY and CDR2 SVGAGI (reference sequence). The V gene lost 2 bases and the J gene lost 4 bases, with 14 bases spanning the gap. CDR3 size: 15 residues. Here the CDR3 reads CASSYSRTEVYGYTF. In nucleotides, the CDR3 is TGTGCCAGCAGTTACAGTCGGACAGAAGTCTATGGCTACACCTTC.

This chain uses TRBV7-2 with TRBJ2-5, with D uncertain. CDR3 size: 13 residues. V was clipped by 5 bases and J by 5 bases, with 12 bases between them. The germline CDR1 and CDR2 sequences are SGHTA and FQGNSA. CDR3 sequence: CASSPDPRETQYF. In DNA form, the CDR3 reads TGTGCCAGCAGCCCCGACCCGCGGGAGACCCAGTACTTC.

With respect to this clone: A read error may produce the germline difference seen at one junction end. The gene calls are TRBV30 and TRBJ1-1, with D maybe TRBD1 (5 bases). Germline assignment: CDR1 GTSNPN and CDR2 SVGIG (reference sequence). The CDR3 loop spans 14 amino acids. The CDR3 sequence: CALQVPGLWVRAFF. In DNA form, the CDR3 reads TGCGCGCTGCAAGTTCCAGGGTTGTGGGTGAGAGCTTTCTTT.

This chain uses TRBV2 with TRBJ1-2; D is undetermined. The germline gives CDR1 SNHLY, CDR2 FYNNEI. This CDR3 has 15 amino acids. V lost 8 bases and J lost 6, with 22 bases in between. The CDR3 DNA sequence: TGTGCCAGCTTACTGTGGGCAGGCATATCCGATGGCTACACCTTC. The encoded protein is CASLLWAGISDGYTF.

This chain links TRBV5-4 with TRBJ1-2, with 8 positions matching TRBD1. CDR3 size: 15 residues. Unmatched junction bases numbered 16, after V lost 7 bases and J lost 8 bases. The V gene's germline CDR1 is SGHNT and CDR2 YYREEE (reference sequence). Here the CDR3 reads CASHSPGQVVGGYTF. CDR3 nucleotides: TGTGCCAGCCACTCCCCGGGACAGGTGGTTGGCGGCTACACCTTC.

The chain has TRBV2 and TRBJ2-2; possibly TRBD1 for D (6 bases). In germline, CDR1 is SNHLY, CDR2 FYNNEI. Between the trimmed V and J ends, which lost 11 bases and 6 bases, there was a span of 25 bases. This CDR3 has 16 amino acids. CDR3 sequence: CASSLGQPRDAGELFF. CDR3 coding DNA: TGTGCCTCCTCCCTGGGACAACCTAGGGACGCCGGGGAGCTGTTTTTT. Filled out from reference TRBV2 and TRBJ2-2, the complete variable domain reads EPEVTQTPSHQVTQMGQEVILRCVPISNHLYFYWYRQILGQKVEFLVSFYNNEISEKSEIFDDQFSVERPDGSNFTLKIRSTKLEDSAMYFCASSLGQPRDAGELFFGEGSRLTVL.

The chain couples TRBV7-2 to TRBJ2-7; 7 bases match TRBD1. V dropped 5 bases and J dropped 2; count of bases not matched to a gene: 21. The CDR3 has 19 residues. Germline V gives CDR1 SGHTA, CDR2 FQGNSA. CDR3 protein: CASSRLRGGSRVGAYEQYF. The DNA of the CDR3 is TGTGCCAGCAGCCGCTTGAGAGGGGGCTCAAGGGTAGGGGCCTACGAGCAGTACTTC.

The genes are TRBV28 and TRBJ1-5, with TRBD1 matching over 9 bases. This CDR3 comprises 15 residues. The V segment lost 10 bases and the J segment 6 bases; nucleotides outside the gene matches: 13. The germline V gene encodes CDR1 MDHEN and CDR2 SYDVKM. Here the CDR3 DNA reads TGTGCCACCCACCGGGGACAGGGAGGCGGTCAGCCCCAGCATTTT. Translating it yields CATHRGQGGGQPQHF.

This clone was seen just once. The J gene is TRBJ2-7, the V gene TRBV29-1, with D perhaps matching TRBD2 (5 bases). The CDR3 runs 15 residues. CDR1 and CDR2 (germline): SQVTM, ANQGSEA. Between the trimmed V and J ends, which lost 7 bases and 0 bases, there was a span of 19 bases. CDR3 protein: CSALRISAVSYEQYF. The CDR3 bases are TGCAGCGCTCTCAGGATCTCAGCGGTCTCCTACGAGCAGTACTTC.

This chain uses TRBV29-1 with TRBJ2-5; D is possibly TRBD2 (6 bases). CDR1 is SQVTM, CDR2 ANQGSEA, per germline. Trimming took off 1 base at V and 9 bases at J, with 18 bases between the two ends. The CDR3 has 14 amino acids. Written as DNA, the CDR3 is TGCAGCGTTGAAGCGGGAGATTGGCGTAGGGCCCAGTACTTC. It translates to CSVEAGDWRRAQYF.

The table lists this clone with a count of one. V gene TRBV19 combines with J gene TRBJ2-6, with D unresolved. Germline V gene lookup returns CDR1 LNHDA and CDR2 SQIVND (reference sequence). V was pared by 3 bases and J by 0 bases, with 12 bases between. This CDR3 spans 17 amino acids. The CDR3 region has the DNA TGTGCCAGTAGTATCATGGGTGCAGGCTCTGGGGCCAACGTCCTGACTTTC. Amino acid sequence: CASSIMGAGSGANVLTF.

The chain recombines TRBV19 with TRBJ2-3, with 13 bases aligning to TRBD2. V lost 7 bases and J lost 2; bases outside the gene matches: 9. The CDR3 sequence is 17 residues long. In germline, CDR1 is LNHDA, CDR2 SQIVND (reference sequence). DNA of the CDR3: TGTGCCAGTACCCAATTCGGGACTAGCGGGATCACAGATACGCAGTATTTT. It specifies CASTQFGTSGITDTQYF.

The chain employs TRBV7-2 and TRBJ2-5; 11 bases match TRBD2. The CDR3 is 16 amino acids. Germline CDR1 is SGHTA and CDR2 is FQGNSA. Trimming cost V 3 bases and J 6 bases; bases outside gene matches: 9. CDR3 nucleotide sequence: TGTGCCAGCAGCTTTCAGGTAGCGGGAGGGCCGAAGACCCAGTACTTC. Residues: CASSFQVAGGPKTQYF.

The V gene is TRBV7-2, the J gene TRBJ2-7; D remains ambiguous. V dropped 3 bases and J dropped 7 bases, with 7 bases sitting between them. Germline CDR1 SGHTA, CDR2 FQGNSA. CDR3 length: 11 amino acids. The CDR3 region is CASSFLREQYF. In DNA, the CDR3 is TGTGCCAGCAGCTTCCTACGGGAGCAGTACTTC.